This T cell receptor beta chain originates from a study of blood T cells in healthy people across ages. Broader study findings: The unknown donor CMV status may have confounded expanded clonotype changes. Older individuals had lower TCR beta diversity per million T cells (the decline was roughly linear).

Only a few counts were recorded for this clonotype. The antigen is undetermined. A second about 7 to 11 cycle PCR used barcoded and J-beta primers. TCRdb reprocessed the 5' RACE reads with MiXCR, giving one entry per CDR3 protein. This table holds about 1.5 million distinct CDR3 sequences, 42% found once. The CDR3 is 16 amino acids. CDR1 LGHDT and CDR2 YNNKEL come from the germline V gene (reference sequence). Trimming at V came to 0 bases and at J to 2 bases, leaving 3 bases not matched to a gene. The study drew donors from healthy Caucasian individuals in Russia aged about 6 to 95. The clonotype originates from a young woman in good health. The chain combines TRBV3-1 with TRBJ2-2; 7 nucleotides line up with TRBD1. The material sequenced was blood. The CDR3 is CASSQDQGGNTGELFF. The DNA for the CDR3 is TGTGCCAGCAGCCAAGATCAAGGGGGCAACACCGGGGAGCTGTTTTTT.